The 5 T cell receptor beta chains reported below all come from one sample, sequenced in a study of cytotoxic CD8 clonotypes in ibrutinib-treated CLL. The repertoire was sequenced with immunoSEQ multiplex PCR; TCRdb's copy has only in-frame clones and lacks some. The sample lists 40,000 to 55,000 clones, around four fifths occurring once. This specimen was PBMCs, taken after 24 months of ibrutinib treatment. All receptors derive from a human donor with chronic lymphocytic leukemia.

The chain employs TRBV27 and TRBJ2-2; D is undetermined. Trimming pared 8 bases from V and 1 base from J, leaving 8 bases between. Germline lookup yields CDR1 MNHEY and CDR2 SMNVEV (reference sequence). CDR3 length equals 13 residues. The CDR3: CASRGGNTGELFF. The CDR3 region has the DNA TGTGCCAGCCGAGGCGGGAACACCGGGGAGCTGTTTTTT.

The gene calls are TRBV28 and TRBJ2-1, with 8 bases fitting TRBD1. V lost 5 bases, J lost 7 bases, and 4 bases stayed unmatched. The CDR3 length is 13 residues. CDR1 and CDR2 from the germline V gene are MDHEN and SYDVKM. DNA of the CDR3: TGTGCCAGCAGTCCGGACAGGGTGAATGAGCAGTTCTTC. Translation: CASSPDRVNEQFF.

The CDR3 DNA follows: TGTGCCAGCAGCTTATGGCATAATGAGCAGTTCTTC. Its protein is CASSLWHNEQFF. This chain connects TRBV7-9 to TRBJ2-1; D is ambiguous. V dropped 2 bases and J dropped 7 bases, with 6 bases sitting between them. This CDR3 contains 12 residues. Germline CDR1 is SEHNR and CDR2 is FQNEAQ (reference sequence).

V is TRBV9 and J is TRBJ2-3; D remains ambiguous. V was cut by 4 bases and J by 1 base, with 4 bases left in between. The germline V gene encodes CDR1 SGDLS and CDR2 YYNGEE. This CDR3 is 12 amino acids long. The CDR3 spells CASSSRTDTQYF. In nucleotides, the CDR3 is TGTGCCAGCAGCTCACGCACAGATACGCAGTATTTT. Variable domain in full (rest from reference TRBV9 and TRBJ2-3): DSGVTQTPKHLITATGQRVTLRCSPRSGDLSVYWYQQSLDQGLQFLIQYYNGEERAKGNILERFSAQQFPDLHSELNLSSLELGDSALYFCASSSRTDTQYFGPGTRLTVL.

This clone was observed a single time. The chain carries TRBV5-1 and TRBJ2-6, with 11 bases lining up with TRBD2. CDR3 length: 15 amino acids. V dropped 1 base and J dropped 13; count of bases not matched to a gene: 7. CDR1 is SGHRS, CDR2 YFSETQ, per germline. The CDR3: CASSLSPTSGSVLTF. CDR3 coding DNA: TGCGCCAGCAGCTTGAGCCCTACTAGCGGGAGTGTCCTGACTTTC.